The next 32 T cell receptor beta chains were all read from a single sample in a study of cytomegalovirus exposure and HLA in healthy donors (dated by TCRdb to about 2017). Libraries were made using the immunoSEQ multiplex PCR assay. A mixture of 60 forward primers for TCR Vbeta segments and 13 reverse primers for TCR Jbeta segments was used in the multiplex PCR. Held by TCRdb, this immuneACCESS table contains in-frame sequences only and omits some clones. Under half of the omission traces to an unresolved V gene where checked; the cause of the rest is unknown. The sample profile shows roughly 230,000 clones; roughly 73% of them were found once. The ten largest clonotypes hold more than 0.45% of the sample. Sequenced material: PBMCs. The origin of the receptors is a boy between 10 and 17 years old in good health and CMV-seronegative.

CDR3 in amino acids: CAISDSDRVGNTIYF. CDR3 nucleotide sequence: TGTGCCATCAGTGATTCCGACAGGGTTGGAAACACCATATATTTT. This chain uses TRBV10-3 with TRBJ1-3; TRBD1 matches at 7 bases. This CDR3 has 15 amino acids. V was pared by 3 bases and J by 3 bases, with 5 bases of the junction left unmatched. CDR1 and CDR2 (germline): ENHRY, SYGVKD.

In this sample, this clone turned up a few times. V usage is TRBV29-1 and J usage is TRBJ1-2; D ambiguous. The CDR3 covers 11 residues. The germline V and J ends were trimmed by 6 bases and 6 bases, with 11 bases remaining between them. Looked up from germline, CDR1 is SQVTM and CDR2 is ANQGSEA. The CDR3 protein is CSVIDINGYTF. The CDR3 DNA reads TGCAGCGTGATCGACATTAATGGCTACACCTTC.

The chain combines TRBV2 with TRBJ2-7; 8 bases are a match to TRBD1. Germline V CDR1 and CDR2: SNHLY, FYNNEI. The CDR3 loop spans 14 amino acids. J was trimmed by 0 bases and V by 6 bases; bases with no gene match: 4. CDR3: CASRATGDSYEQYF. The CDR3 DNA reads TGTGCCAGCAGAGCGACAGGGGACTCCTACGAGCAGTACTTC.

This clone was counted once. The chain is built from TRBV19 and TRBJ1-2; D might be TRBD1 (5 bases). CDR3 length equals 13 residues. Trimming cost V 5 bases and J 8 bases, with 15 bases left between them. Germline CDR1 reads LNHDA; CDR2 reads SQIVND (reference sequence). The CDR3 spells CASSPPARVGYTF. CDR3 bases: TGTGCCAGTAGTCCTCCGGCCAGGGTCGGCTACACCTTC.

The CDR3 nucleotides read TGTGCCAGCAGCGGGGGGTCCCGGGGTGGCTACACCTTC. Its protein is CASSGGSRGGYTF. The rearrangement links TRBV5-6 to TRBJ1-2, with D perhaps TRBD1 (5 bases). V lost 4 bases and J 7 bases, leaving 14 bases between the germline ends. From germline, CDR1 is SGHDT and CDR2 YYEEEE. There are 13 residues in the CDR3.

V is TRBV10-3 and J is TRBJ2-5; 10 bases agree with TRBD1. Trimming took 0 bases from V and 2 from J; bases not matched to a gene: 6. CDR3 length: 17 amino acids. Germline-derived CDR1 and CDR2 are ENHRY and SYGVKD. CDR3 protein: CAISESGGTGVQETQYF. In DNA, the CDR3 is TGTGCCATCAGTGAGTCTGGAGGGACAGGGGTACAAGAGACCCAGTACTTC.

The gene calls are TRBV5-1 and TRBJ1-4; 9 positions agree with TRBD1. After removal of 3 bases from V and 7 bases from J, the junction contained 7 bases not matched to a gene. Germline-derived CDR1 and CDR2 are SGHRS and YFSETQ. The CDR3 contains 15 residues. CDR3 in DNA: TGCGCCAGCAGCTCCGGGACAGGGCGTAGTGAAAAACTGTTTTTT. It specifies CASSSGTGRSEKLFF.

The gene calls are TRBV5-4 and TRBJ2-1, with a tentative D call TRBD2 (6 bases). The length of the CDR3 is 13 residues. Germline V gene data show CDR1 as SGHNT and CDR2 as YYREEE (reference sequence). Trimming shortened V by 9 bases and J by 6 bases, and 16 bases separated the two germline ends. Here the CDR3 reads CAILKRVGNEQFF. CDR3 nucleotides: TGTGCCATCCTTAAGCGGGTTGGCAATGAGCAGTTCTTC.

The CDR3 region has the DNA TGCGCCAGCAGCTTGGCGCCAGGGAGGTCTGGAAACACCATATATTTT. Its protein product is CASSLAPGRSGNTIYF. The rearrangement joins TRBV5-1 to TRBJ1-3, with a possible D match to TRBD1 (5 bases). Trimming left V 0 bases short and J 1 base short, with 11 bases between. Germline V lookup: CDR1 SGHRS, CDR2 YFSETQ. CDR3 length: 16 amino acids.

V gene TRBV7-2 combines with J gene TRBJ2-3; TRBD1 might be the D (6 bases). V was cut by 8 bases and J by 1 base, with 19 bases left in between. Germline V lookup: CDR1 SGHTA, CDR2 FQGNSA. This CDR3 contains 16 residues. CDR3 sequence reads: CASHPKSGGGTDTQYF. CDR3 coding DNA: TGTGCCAGCCATCCTAAAAGTGGGGGCGGCACAGATACGCAGTATTTT. The full variable domain, rest sourced from reference TRBV7-2 and TRBJ2-3, is GAGVSQSPSNKVTEKGKDVELRCDPISGHTALYWYRQSLGQGLEFLIYFQGNSAPDKSGLPSDRFSAERTGGSVSTLTIQRTQQEDSAVYLCASHPKSGGGTDTQYFGPGTRLTVL.

This clone was observed a single time. The chain has TRBV18 and TRBJ2-4, with D possibly being TRBD2 (5 bases). Germline CDR1 and CDR2: KGHSH and LQKENI. Trimming pared 3 bases from V and 1 base from J, leaving 10 bases between. The CDR3 totals 15 residues. The CDR3 DNA reads as TGTGCCAGCTCACCCATGAGCGGTGCCAAAAACATTCAGTACTTC. This gives the protein CASSPMSGAKNIQYF.

This chain uses TRBV5-1 with TRBJ2-3; 7 nucleotides line up with TRBD2. Germline V lookup: CDR1 SGHRS, CDR2 YFSETQ. The CDR3 has 16 amino acids. J gave up 4 bases and V 0 bases, and 8 bases lay outside the gene matches. CDR3 protein: CASSLAKGTISDTQYF. DNA of the CDR3: TGCGCCAGCAGCTTGGCCAAAGGGACTATCTCAGATACGCAGTATTTT.

The rearrangement joins TRBV10-1 to TRBJ2-3, with a possible D match to TRBD1 (7 bases). This CDR3 is built from 19 residues. Trimming left V 3 bases short and J 3 bases short, with 25 bases between. Germline CDR1 WNHNN, CDR2 SYGVQD (reference sequence). In DNA form, the CDR3 reads TGCGCCAGCAGTGAAACAGGGGCGGGAAGCGAAATCCGGACAGATACGCAGTATTTT. Amino acid sequence: CASSETGAGSEIRTDTQYF.

The J gene is TRBJ2-2, the V gene TRBV27, with TRBD2 identical over 8 bases. The germline gives CDR1 MNHEY, CDR2 SMNVEV (reference sequence). Unmatched junction bases numbered 9, after V lost 5 bases and J lost 7 bases. CDR3 length equals 15 residues. The CDR3 reads CASSPRLGTSGELFF. CDR3 coding DNA: TGTGCCAGCAGTCCACGGCTAGGGACTAGCGGGGAGCTGTTTTTT.

This sequence joins TRBV9 and TRBJ2-7, with D possibly TRBD2 on 5 matching bases. V was trimmed by 7 bases and J by 3 bases, leaving 14 bases between them. Per the germline V gene, CDR1 is SGDLS and CDR2 is YYNGEE. The CDR3 length is 13 residues. The CDR3 spells CASGRDSGYEQYF. In DNA, the CDR3 is TGTGCCAGCGGGAGAGACTCCGGCTACGAGCAGTACTTC. The full variable domain, its missing parts supplied by reference TRBV9 and TRBJ2-7, is DSGVTQTPKHLITATGQRVTLRCSPRSGDLSVYWYQQSLDQGLQFLIQYYNGEERAKGNILERFSAQQFPDLHSELNLSSLELGDSALYFCASGRDSGYEQYFGPGTRLTVT.

The V gene is TRBV21-1, the J gene TRBJ2-1; the table assigns TRBD1, which was not confirmed against the DNA. TRBV21-1 is described as a pseudogene. The CDR3 loop spans 15 amino acids. The CDR3 here is CASSKVGTGDNEQFF. CDR3 bases: TGTGCCAGCAGCAAAGTTGGTACAGGGGACAATGAGCAGTTCTTC.

This chain links TRBV7-2 with TRBJ2-1, with TRBD2 matching over 7 bases. Germline V gene sequence: CDR1 SGHTA, CDR2 FQGNSA. CDR3 length equals 15 residues. The trim removed 2 bases at V and 5 bases at J, leaving 6 bases unmatched. DNA of the CDR3: TGTGCCAGCAGCTTATATGGGGGGGGACACAATGAGCAGTTCTTC. This encodes CASSLYGGGHNEQFF. Variable domain in full (rest from reference TRBV7-2 and TRBJ2-1): GAGVSQSPSNKVTEKGKDVELRCDPISGHTALYWYRQSLGQGLEFLIYFQGNSAPDKSGLPSDRFSAERTGGSVSTLTIQRTQQEDSAVYLCASSLYGGGHNEQFFGPGTRLTVL.

The genes are TRBV5-1 and TRBJ2-5, with 10 bases that match TRBD2. From germline, CDR1 is SGHRS and CDR2 YFSETQ. The ends lost 5 bases at V and 4 bases at J; junction bases unmatched: 5. The CDR3 covers 14 residues. The CDR3 reads CASSGLAGVETQYF. Here the CDR3 DNA reads TGCGCCAGCAGTGGCCTAGCGGGGGTAGAGACCCAGTACTTC.

This rearrangement joins TRBV6-5 to TRBJ2-1, with TRBD1 matching 10 bases. The V segment lost 5 bases and the J segment 5 bases; nucleotides outside the gene matches: 3. CDR1 MNHEY and CDR2 SVGAGI come from the germline V gene. CDR3 size: 14 residues. The CDR3 coding sequence is TGTGCCAGCAGTCGGACAGGGGGGGACAATGAGCAGTTCTTC. The encoded protein is CASSRTGGDNEQFF.

V gene TRBV25-1 combines with J gene TRBJ2-7; D is perhaps TRBD2 (7 bases). Looked up from germline, CDR1 is MGHDK and CDR2 is SYGVNS. Trimming left V 8 bases short and J 4 bases short, with 18 bases between. The CDR3 is 14 amino acids. The CDR3 protein is CASGRGGLNYEQYF. In DNA form, the CDR3 reads TGTGCCAGCGGGAGGGGGGGGCTGAATTACGAGCAGTACTTC.

For the CDR3, the DNA is TGTGCCAGCAGTTCAATGGGACTAGCGCCGTCCTACGAGCAGTACTTC. Protein: CASSSMGLAPSYEQYF. The chain recombines TRBV6-5 with TRBJ2-7, with 10 bases fitting TRBD2. V shed 4 bases and J 1 base; nucleotides not matched to a gene: 7. The CDR3 loop spans 16 amino acids. Germline loops: CDR1 MNHEY, CDR2 SVGAGI.

V gene TRBV2 combines with J gene TRBJ2-3, with 9 bases lining up with TRBD2. The CDR3 length is 19 residues. From germline, CDR1 is SNHLY and CDR2 FYNNEI. After removal of 2 bases from V and 1 base from J, the junction contained 13 bases not matched to a gene. Written as DNA, the CDR3 is TGTGCCAGCAGTGAACCCCCAGCGGGGGGTCCTAGAGGCACAGATACGCAGTATTTT. Its protein is CASSEPPAGGPRGTDTQYF.

This chain uses TRBV11-2 with TRBJ2-7; 8 positions match TRBD2. The CDR3 is 14 residues long. From germline, CDR1 is SGHAT and CDR2 FQNNGV. V dropped 3 bases and J dropped 0; count of bases not matched to a gene: 1. CDR3: CASSFSGTSYEQYF. The CDR3 bases are TGTGCCAGCAGCTTTAGCGGGACCTCCTACGAGCAGTACTTC.

There are a few counts of this clone. V and J are TRBV19 and TRBJ2-6; 8 bases agree with TRBD1. The length of the CDR3 is 18 residues. The germline V gene has CDR1 LNHDA and CDR2 SQIVND (reference sequence). J was trimmed by 2 bases and V by 3 bases; bases with no gene match: 9. In DNA, the CDR3 is TGTGCCAGTAGTATCTTTGCAGGGGGCGCGGCTGGGGCCAACGTCCTGACTTTC. Translated, it gives CASSIFAGGAAGANVLTF.

This clone was counted only a few times. V gene TRBV2 combines with J gene TRBJ1-2; no definite D call. Between the trimmed V and J ends, which lost 7 bases and 4 bases, there was a span of 16 bases. This CDR3 comprises 14 residues. CDR1 and CDR2 (germline): SNHLY, FYNNEI. In nucleotides, the CDR3 is TGTGCCAGCATAGGAGTCTACACGAGCTATGGCTACACCTTC. Protein sequence: CASIGVYTSYGYTF.

The rearrangement links TRBV10-3 to TRBJ2-2, with 10 bases lining up with TRBD1. The germline gives CDR1 ENHRY, CDR2 SYGVKD. The CDR3 consists of 15 residues. J was trimmed by 5 bases and V by 4 bases; bases with no gene match: 4. The CDR3 region has the DNA TGTGCCATCAGTGGAGACAGGGGGCAAACCGGGGAGCTGTTTTTT. This encodes CAISGDRGQTGELFF.

V and J are TRBV11-3 and TRBJ1-3; perhaps TRBD1 as D (5 bases). The CDR3 is 17 amino acids. V lost 4 bases to trimming and J lost 1 base, with 17 bases between them. CDR1 and CDR2 from the germline V gene are SGHNT and YENEEA. CDR3 residues: CASSWRVGATSGNTIYF. In DNA, the CDR3 is TGTGCCAGCAGCTGGAGGGTAGGGGCCACTTCTGGAAACACCATATATTTT.

This clone was seen a handful of times. This chain connects TRBV7-9 to TRBJ2-2; no clear D. The CDR3 covers 12 residues. Per germline, CDR1 SEHNR and CDR2 FQNEAQ (reference sequence). V gave up 3 bases and J gave up 5 bases, with 4 bases separating them. CDR3 bases: TGTGCCAGCAGCTTCGGTACCGGGGAGCTGTTTTTT. This codes for CASSFGTGELFF.

The V and J genes are TRBV2 and TRBJ2-1, with 8 bases that match TRBD1. Trimming at V came to 8 bases and at J to 6 bases, leaving 9 bases not matched to a gene. CDR1 is SNHLY, CDR2 FYNNEI, per germline. The CDR3 runs to 14 residues. The CDR3 bases are TGTGCCAGCCGCCAATGGGACAGGCCCAATGAGCAGTTCTTC. This sequence encodes CASRQWDRPNEQFF. Drawing the rest from reference TRBV2 and TRBJ2-1, the complete variable domain is EPEVTQTPSHQVTQMGQEVILRCVPISNHLYFYWYRQILGQKVEFLVSFYNNEISEKSEIFDDQFSVERPDGSNFTLKIRSTKLEDSAMYFCASRQWDRPNEQFFGPGTRLTVL.

This clone was seen only a few times. The chain joins TRBV2 to TRBJ2-7; TRBD1 matches 8 bases. Unmatched junction bases numbered 6, after V lost 6 bases and J lost 5 bases. CDR1 is SNHLY, CDR2 FYNNEI, per germline. The CDR3 extends over 13 amino acids. In nucleotides, the CDR3 is TGTGCCAGCAGGTCGGACAGGGTAGACGAGCAGTACTTC. The encoded protein is CASRSDRVDEQYF.

This rearrangement joins TRBV4-1 to TRBJ1-4; D uncertain. Germline V gene data show CDR1 as MGHRA and CDR2 as YSYEKL. V was pared by 4 bases and J by 8 bases, with 20 bases between. This CDR3 has 16 residues. CDR3 sequence reads: CASSPMNHSGREKLFF. CDR3 coding DNA: TGCGCCAGCAGCCCCATGAACCACAGTGGAAGGGAAAAACTGTTTTTT.

This clone appeared a few times. The chain has TRBV6-5 and TRBJ2-1, with 7 positions matching TRBD1. Trimming at V came to 4 bases and at J to 4 bases, leaving 10 bases not matched to a gene. There are 16 residues in the CDR3. The germline V gene encodes CDR1 MNHEY and CDR2 SVGAGI. The CDR3 DNA reads TGTGCCAGCAGTTCCACAGGGGCAAATTTTTACAATGAGCAGTTCTTC. Translated, it gives CASSSTGANFYNEQFF.